This T cell receptor beta chain was profiled in a study of blood T cell repertoires in COVID-19. At the level of the study: The cDNA or gDNA used as material had been derived from T cells, B-cell-depleted T cells, or PBMCs.

Germline CDR1 SGHTA, CDR2 FQGNSA. Trimming removed 6 bases at V and 0 bases at J, with 14 bases between. This CDR3 spans 15 amino acids. Assay used: immunoSEQ multiplex PCR; TCRdb lists only in-frame clones, some missing. Here the sample spans 150,000 to 200,000 clones, around 74% being singletons. The genes are TRBV7-2 and TRBJ2-5, with D perhaps matching TRBD2 (6 bases). The source of this sequence is a man between 65 and 85 years old with acute or convalescent COVID-19. Specimen: peripheral blood. CDR3 region: CASRIRDSYQETQYF. In DNA form, the CDR3 reads TGTGCCAGCAGGATCCGGGACTCGTACCAAGAGACCCAGTACTTC.